A single sample is the source of the 15 T cell receptor beta chains below, sequenced in a study of T-cell reconstitution after alpha-beta-depleted transplantation in children. Molecular barcoding with unique molecular identifiers was used for the TCRbeta library. TCRdb itself ran the PCR reads through MiXCR, one entry per CDR3 protein. The sample includes a few hundred thousand distinct CDR3 sequences, roughly 27% of them seen just once. The sequencing here drew on PBMCs, taken before TCRalphabeta/CD19-depleted stem cell transplant. The receptors come from a boy under three years old with Wiskott-Aldrich syndrome, due to receive a stem cell transplant.

The V gene is TRBV19, the J gene TRBJ1-1; D gene ambiguous. Looked up from germline, CDR1 is LNHDA and CDR2 is SQIVND (reference sequence). This CDR3 is 12 amino acids long. The V gene lost 4 bases and the J gene lost 3 bases, with 6 bases spanning the gap. Here the CDR3 DNA reads TGTGCCAGTAGTAGGATCGACACTGAAGCTTTCTTT. Translating gives CASSRIDTEAFF.

This clonotype came up many times. The chain uses TRBV12-3 or TRBV12-4 and TRBJ2-1, with 11 nucleotides matching TRBD1. Losses at the gene ends were 7 bases for V and 4 bases for J; bases not matched to a gene: 6. The CDR3 length is 15 residues. CDR3 DNA: TGTGCCAGCAATCCTGGACAGGGGGCTTACAATGAGCAGTTCTTC. Translating gives CASNPGQGAYNEQFF.

The genes are TRBV19 and TRBJ2-1; TRBD2 aligns across 10 bases. Germline CDR1 is LNHDA and CDR2 is SQIVND (reference sequence). Trimming took 4 bases from V and 12 from J; bases not matched to a gene: 6. This CDR3 spans 13 amino acids. The CDR3 DNA follows: TGTGCCAGTAGTAGCCTACTAGCGGGACGGCAGTTCTTC. This encodes CASSSLLAGRQFF.

The chain carries TRBV6-1 and TRBJ2-1; TRBD2 matches at 8 bases. Trimming removed 8 bases from V and 0 bases from J; junction bases left unmatched: 12. The CDR3 totals 17 residues. Germline V gene lookup returns CDR1 MNHNS and CDR2 SASEGT. The DNA for the CDR3 is TGTGCCAGCCAGGGGAAACTAGCGGCAAGCTCCTACAATGAGCAGTTCTTC. Protein product: CASQGKLAASSYNEQFF.

V gene TRBV6-1 combines with J gene TRBJ2-1, with TRBD2 identical over 9 bases. The CDR3 is 13 amino acids. Germline loops: CDR1 MNHNS, CDR2 SASEGT. The V and J ends lost 8 bases and 7 bases, in that order; junction bases with no gene match: 6. The DNA of the CDR3 is TGTGCCAGCTCGACTAGCGGTCGTAATGAGCAGTTCTTC. Protein sequence: CASSTSGRNEQFF.

There are a few counts of this clonotype. The V gene is TRBV7-6, the J gene TRBJ2-7; the match to TRBD2 covers 13 bases. Germline values: CDR1 SGHVS, CDR2 FNYEAQ. The CDR3 runs 16 residues. The J segment lost 2 bases and the V segment lost 1 base, leaving 2 bases of the junction unmatched. CDR3 residues: CASSLVGTSGAYEQYF. For the CDR3, the DNA is TGTGCCAGCAGCTTAGTCGGGACTAGCGGGGCCTACGAGCAGTACTTC.

The chain employs TRBV20-1 and TRBJ2-2; tentatively, D is TRBD2 (5 bases). The V gene's germline CDR1 is DFQATT and CDR2 SNEGSKA (reference sequence). The V end lost 5 bases, the J end lost 2 bases, and 9 bases lay between the germline ends. The CDR3 has 13 residues. The CDR3: CSAEAGNTGELFF. The CDR3 nucleotides read TGCAGTGCTGAGGCGGGCAACACCGGGGAGCTGTTTTTT.

V gene TRBV29-1 combines with J gene TRBJ2-1; maybe TRBD2 (6 bases). Germline V gives CDR1 SQVTM, CDR2 ANQGSEA. The CDR3 covers 13 residues. V lost 5 bases and J lost 4, with 12 bases in between. CDR3: CSVFPGEYNEQFF. The DNA for the CDR3 is TGCAGCGTTTTCCCGGGAGAGTACAATGAGCAGTTCTTC.

V and J are TRBV19 and TRBJ1-1; D possibly corresponds to TRBD1 (5 bases). Germline lookup yields CDR1 LNHDA and CDR2 SQIVND (reference sequence). The CDR3 consists of 14 residues. V lost 3 bases to trimming and J lost 0 bases, with 8 bases between them. The CDR3 spells CASSMTVLNTEAFF. The CDR3 DNA reads TGTGCCAGTAGTATGACAGTTTTGAACACTGAAGCTTTCTTT.

The rearrangement joins TRBV20-1 to TRBJ2-5; 7 positions agree with TRBD2. Germline assignment: CDR1 DFQATT and CDR2 SNEGSKA (reference sequence). With V trimmed by 1 base and J by 6 bases, 8 bases remained unmatched. This CDR3 is built from 14 residues. The CDR3 DNA follows: TGCAGTGCTAGAGGGTGGGAGGGCCTACAGACCCAGTACTTC. It specifies CSARGWEGLQTQYF.

The V gene is TRBV6-6, the J gene TRBJ2-5, with 8 bases that match TRBD2. V lost 9 bases to trimming and J lost 5 bases; unmatched junction nucleotides: 8. Germline V gives CDR1 MNHNY, CDR2 SVGAGI (reference sequence). This CDR3 spans 13 amino acids. The CDR3 nucleotides are TGTGCCAGTAGAGCGGGAGTTAGGGAGACCCAGTACTTC. It codes for CASRAGVRETQYF.

The rearrangement links TRBV5-1 to TRBJ1-1; 7 bases fit TRBD1. This CDR3 is built from 14 residues. The V segment lost 3 bases and the J segment 4 bases; nucleotides outside the gene matches: 6. Germline V gene lookup returns CDR1 SGHRS and CDR2 YFSETQ. CDR3 nucleotide sequence: TGCGCCAGCAGCTGGTCCCGGGACAGCACTGAAGCTTTCTTT. Its translation: CASSWSRDSTEAFF.

V and J are TRBV6-1 and TRBJ2-2; D unresolved. The CDR3 length is 14 residues. Trimming cost V 8 bases and J 0 bases, with 10 bases left between them. In germline, CDR1 is MNHNS, CDR2 SASEGT. The CDR3: CASLFGSNTGELFF. DNA for the CDR3: TGTGCCAGCCTTTTCGGATCGAACACCGGGGAGCTGTTTTTT.

The V and J genes are TRBV4-2 and TRBJ2-3, with no clear D. The germline gives CDR1 LGHNA, CDR2 YNFKEQ. This CDR3 comprises 14 residues. Trimming pared 0 bases from V and 4 bases from J, leaving 8 bases between. The CDR3 protein is CASSQDRGSDTQYF. In DNA form, the CDR3 reads TGTGCCAGCAGCCAAGATCGAGGTTCAGATACGCAGTATTTT.

The sample holds one count of this clonotype. The chain employs TRBV5-1 and TRBJ2-7; 14 nucleotides line up with TRBD2. V dropped 4 bases and J dropped 12; count of bases not matched to a gene: 9. Germline V gene sequence: CDR1 SGHRS, CDR2 YFSETQ. This CDR3 has 14 residues. The CDR3 reads CASSRTGTSGGGYF. CDR3 sequence (DNA): TGCGCCAGCAGCCGGACCGGGACTAGCGGGGGAGGGTACTTC.